The 18 T cell receptor beta chains given below trace back to one sample, sequenced in a study of vaccination effects on CD4 cells after COVID-19. The method was immunoSEQ multiplex PCR; TCRdb's version includes in-frame clones alone and lacks a portion of them. The table lists 20,000 to 30,000 clones, roughly 70% of them singletons, with 10% in the top ten. The antigens these receptors bind are not known. Antigen-specific CD4+ T cells were expanded with viral peptide pools in the ViraFEST assay before sequencing. After less than twelve days in culture, the CD4+ T cells were isolated. According to the study, vaccine recipients showed no prior SARS-CoV-2 infection and negative nucleocapsid antibodies. The sample was CD4+ T cells from PBMCs cultured with HCoV-NL63 spike peptides, taken before COVID-19 vaccination. These receptors originate from a human donor who received a COVID-19 vaccine.

The rearrangement joins TRBV30 to TRBJ2-7; tentatively, D is TRBD2 (5 bases). Trimming removed 0 bases from V and 6 bases from J, with 12 bases in between. Germline values: CDR1 GTSNPN, CDR2 SVGIG (reference sequence). This CDR3 is built from 13 residues. The CDR3 DNA sequence: TGTGCCTGGAGTGTACGGAGGAGGTCCGAGCAGTACTTC. Its translation is CAWSVRRRSEQYF.

This clone has a handful of counts. V is TRBV18 and J is TRBJ2-7; D is perhaps TRBD2 (6 bases). This CDR3 has 13 residues. CDR1 KGHSH and CDR2 LQKENI come from the germline V gene. Trimming took 4 bases from V and 6 from J, leaving 13 bases between them. CDR3 loop: CASSRGGSGEQYF. Written as DNA, the CDR3 is TGTGCCAGCTCACGGGGAGGATCAGGCGAGCAGTACTTC.

Worth noting for this clone: The same CDR3 is also encoded by other DNA sequences in this sample. The chain combines TRBV6-1 with TRBJ2-5; 11 nucleotides line up with TRBD2. The CDR3 spans 15 residues. Losses at the gene ends were 2 bases for V and 1 base for J; bases not matched to a gene: 0. Germline CDR1 is MNHNS and CDR2 is SASEGT. The CDR3, as DNA: TGTGCCAGCAGTGAACTAGCGGGGGGCCAAGAGACCCAGTACTTC. It translates to CASSELAGGQETQYF.

The chain joins TRBV5-4 to TRBJ1-1; TRBD1 agrees at 9 bases. Losses at the gene ends were 3 bases for V and 4 bases for J; bases not matched to a gene: 7. CDR3 length equals 15 residues. Germline loops: CDR1 SGHNT, CDR2 YYREEE (reference sequence). CDR3 sequence: CASSSTGGGGTEAFF. CDR3 DNA: TGTGCCAGCAGCTCGACAGGGGGTGGAGGCACTGAAGCTTTCTTT.

The chain is built from TRBV6-5 and TRBJ2-1, with 12 bases fitting TRBD2. V lost 0 bases, J lost 5 bases, and 2 bases stayed unmatched. CDR1 is MNHEY, CDR2 SVGAGI, per germline. This CDR3 region has 16 residues. CDR3 nucleotide sequence: TGTGCCAGCAGTTACTCTTCTAGCGGGGGGGACAATGAGCAGTTCTTC. It specifies CASSYSSSGGDNEQFF.

The chain has TRBV27 and TRBJ1-1; 7 positions match TRBD1. Germline-derived CDR1 and CDR2 are MNHEY and SMNVEV (reference sequence). V was clipped by 5 bases and J by 1 base; unmatched bases: 16. The CDR3 loop spans 18 amino acids. This CDR3 is CASSRTGSPISRNTEAFF. DNA for the CDR3: TGTGCCAGCAGTCGGACAGGTTCGCCTATCTCCCGGAACACTGAAGCTTTCTTT.

The chain couples TRBV5-1 to TRBJ2-2, with 9 bases aligning to TRBD2. CDR3 length: 15 residues. CDR1 is SGHRS, CDR2 YFSETQ, per germline. After removal of 2 bases from V and 6 bases from J, the junction contained 5 bases not matched to a gene. The CDR3 nucleotides are TGCGCCAGCAGCTTCAGTAGCGGGGGCCCCGGGGAGCTGTTTTTT. It codes for CASSFSSGGPGELFF.

This chain's CDR3 is CATSDGLQPQHF. CDR3 DNA: TGTGCCACCAGTGATGGATTACAGCCCCAGCATTTT. This chain links TRBV24-1 with TRBJ1-5; no firm D call. The CDR3 extends over 12 amino acids. Trimming took 3 bases from V and 7 from J, leaving 6 bases between them. Germline V gene lookup returns CDR1 KGHDR and CDR2 SFDVKD.

This sequence joins TRBV7-2 and TRBJ2-3; 9 bases fit TRBD1. The CDR3 totals 16 residues. CDR1 is SGHTA, CDR2 FQGNSA, per germline. After removal of 7 bases from V and 6 bases from J, the junction contained 14 bases not matched to a gene. The CDR3 loop is CASTLKATGGRDTQYF. CDR3 nucleotides: TGTGCCAGCACCCTAAAAGCGACAGGGGGGAGGGATACGCAGTATTTT.

This clone is a singleton in its sample. The chain employs TRBV6-2 or TRBV6-3 and TRBJ2-1, with 11 bases lining up with TRBD2. With V trimmed by 2 bases and J by 4 bases, 4 bases remained unmatched. CDR3 length: 16 residues. Germline CDR1 and CDR2: MNHEY and SVGEGT. CDR3 DNA: TGTGCCAGCAGTTACCTAGCGGGGGGCCGATACAATGAGCAGTTCTTC. This translates into CASSYLAGGRYNEQFF.

Here the CDR3 reads CASSYGQGAWGNTIYF. CDR3 DNA sequence: TGTGCCAGCAGTTACGGACAGGGGGCGTGGGGAAACACCATATATTTT. V and J are TRBV6-6 and TRBJ1-3, with 11 bases fitting TRBD1. Germline lookup yields CDR1 MNHNY and CDR2 SVGAGI (reference sequence). V shed 2 bases and J 4 bases; nucleotides not matched to a gene: 4. The CDR3 covers 16 residues.

In DNA, the CDR3 is TGTGCCAGTAGTACACAGGGGGCTGCAGACACCATATATTTT. Amino acids: CASSTQGAADTIYF. The chain joins TRBV19 to TRBJ1-3; 9 nucleotides agree with TRBD1. Germline CDR1 and CDR2: LNHDA and SQIVND (reference sequence). Germline trimming cut 4 bases from V and 8 bases from J; bases unmatched to any gene: 6. The CDR3 has 14 amino acids.

The rearrangement links TRBV6-5 to TRBJ2-7, with 9 bases that match TRBD2. From germline, CDR1 is MNHEY and CDR2 SVGAGI. The V segment lost 7 bases and the J segment 4 bases; nucleotides outside the gene matches: 8. The length of the CDR3 is 14 residues. The CDR3 here is CASNPSGNPYEQYF. The CDR3, as DNA: TGTGCCAGCAATCCTAGCGGGAATCCTTACGAGCAGTACTTC.

The chain links TRBV7-9 to TRBJ2-1, with 9 bases that match TRBD2. CDR3 length: 17 residues. The V segment lost 5 bases and the J segment 4 bases; nucleotides outside the gene matches: 12. Germline CDR1 is SEHNR and CDR2 is FQNEAQ (reference sequence). The CDR3 DNA reads TGTGCCAGCAGCAGGCCGCATGGGCGGGGGGGATACAATGAGCAGTTCTTC. Protein product: CASSRPHGRGGYNEQFF. The variable domain in full, with the rest retrieved from reference TRBV7-9 and TRBJ2-1, is DTGVSQNPRHKITKRGQNVTFRCDPISEHNRLYWYRQTLGQGPEFLTYFQNEAQLEKSRLLSDRFSAERPKGSFSTLEIQRTEQGDSAMYLCASSRPHGRGGYNEQFFGPGTRLTVL.

CDR3 coding DNA: TGTGCCAGCAGTTTAGTCTACCCGGGGGAGCAGTACTTC. Amino acid sequence: CASSLVYPGEQYF. V is TRBV12-3 or TRBV12-4 and J is TRBJ2-7; D is possibly TRBD2 (5 bases). V was trimmed by 1 base and J by 7 bases, leaving 11 bases between them. The CDR3 has 13 amino acids.

This chain joins TRBV18 and TRBJ1-5, with a tentative D call TRBD1 (5 bases). Germline CDR1 and CDR2: KGHSH and LQKENI. Trimming stripped 5 bases from V and 0 bases from J, with 14 bases between. This CDR3 has 16 residues. The CDR3 here is CASSNDGGSSNQPQHF. CDR3 bases: TGTGCCAGCTCAAATGACGGGGGGTCTAGCAATCAGCCCCAGCATTTT.

The CDR3 DNA is TGTGCCAGCAGCCAGGCGGGGCAGGGGGCGGGGGAGACCCAGTACTTC. The encoded protein is CASSQAGQGAGETQYF. The chain combines TRBV5-4 with TRBJ2-5, with 8 bases fitting TRBD1. CDR1 and CDR2 (germline): SGHNT, YYREEE (reference sequence). The junction had 13 bases not matched to a gene; V was cut back by 4 bases and J by 5 bases. CDR3 length: 16 residues.

This chain links TRBV18 with TRBJ1-4; D is unclear. The CDR3 runs 13 residues. Per germline, CDR1 KGHSH and CDR2 LQKENI. The ends were cut back, 3 bases at V and 7 bases at J, with 9 bases in the middle. The CDR3 DNA reads TGTGCCAGCTCACCTCCTCTTCCTGAAAAACTGTTTTTT. Its translation is CASSPPLPEKLFF. The variable domain in full, completed from reference TRBV18 and TRBJ1-4, reads NAGVMQNPRHLVRRRGQEARLRCSPMKGHSHVYWYRQLPEEGLKFMVYLQKENIIDESGMPKERFSAEFPKEGPSILRIQQVVRGDSAAYFCASSPPLPEKLFFGSGTQLSVL.